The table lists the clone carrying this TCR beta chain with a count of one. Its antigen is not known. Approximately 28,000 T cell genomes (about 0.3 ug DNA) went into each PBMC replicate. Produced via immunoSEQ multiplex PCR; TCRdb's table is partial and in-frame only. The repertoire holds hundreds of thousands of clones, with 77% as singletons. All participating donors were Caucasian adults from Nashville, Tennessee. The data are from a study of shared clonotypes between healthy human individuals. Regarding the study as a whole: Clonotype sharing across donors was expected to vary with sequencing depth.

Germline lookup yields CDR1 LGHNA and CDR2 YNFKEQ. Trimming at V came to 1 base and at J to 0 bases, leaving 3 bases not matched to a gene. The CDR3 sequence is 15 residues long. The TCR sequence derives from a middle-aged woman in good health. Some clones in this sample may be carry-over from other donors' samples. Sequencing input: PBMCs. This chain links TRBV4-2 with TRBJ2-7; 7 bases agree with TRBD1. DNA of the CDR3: TGTGCCAGCAGCCAAGCAACAGGGGCCTCCTACGAGCAGTACTTC. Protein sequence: CASSQATGASYEQYF.